What follows are 3 T cell receptor beta chains derived from one specimen sequenced in a study of T-cell reconstitution after alpha-beta-depleted transplantation in children. As it was prepared, the TCRbeta library received unique molecular identifiers. TCRdb redid the calling of the PCR reads with MiXCR, one entry per CDR3 protein. Altogether about 830,000 distinct CDR3 sequences are present, 16% being singletons, with the ten largest covering approximately 4.5%. Sample: PBMCs, mostly from graft donor cells, taken 360 days after TCRalphabeta/CD19-depleted stem cell transplant. The receptors stem from a male patient aged 5 to 17 who had a stem cell transplant for acute lymphoblastic leukemia, so the T cells may come from the graft donor.

The chain couples TRBV7-2 to TRBJ2-7; D is unclear. Trimming took off 1 base at V and 8 bases at J, with 15 bases between the two ends. The CDR3 runs to 14 residues. The germline V gene has CDR1 SGHTA and CDR2 FQGNSA. CDR3 region: CASSLEILALKQYF. In DNA, the CDR3 is TGTGCCAGCAGCTTAGAGATCTTAGCTTTAAAGCAGTACTTC.

This clonotype was detected many times. This chain connects TRBV18 to TRBJ2-3; D gene ambiguous. This CDR3 region has 12 residues. Between the trimmed V and J ends, which lost 0 bases and 5 bases, there was a span of 3 bases. The V gene's germline CDR1 is KGHSH and CDR2 LQKENI. CDR3: CASSPPLDTQYF. CDR3 sequence (DNA): TGTGCCAGCTCACCACCGCTAGATACGCAGTATTTT.

This clonotype was seen just once. The gene calls are TRBV2 and TRBJ1-2; D call uncertain. Germline V lookup: CDR1 SNHLY, CDR2 FYNNEI. The CDR3 consists of 15 residues. Deletions cut 6 bases from V and 8 bases from J, with 22 bases between. The CDR3 nucleotides are TGTGCCAGCAGGGTCCTGACTCGAAAAGAGCGAGGCTACACCTTC. Its translation is CASRVLTRKERGYTF.